This TCR beta chain was sequenced in a study of sequential checkpoint blockade in melanoma. Germline CDR1 MNHGY, CDR2 SAAAGT. V was pared by 6 bases and J by 6 bases, with 16 bases of the junction left unmatched. The CDR3 is 16 residues long. Produced via immunoSEQ multiplex PCR; TCRdb's table is partial and in-frame only. The sample holds some 19,000 clones; more than 25% are singletons and the top ten take 6.7%. Treatment indicated: randomized to nivolumab then ipilimumab (arm A) or the reverse (arm B). Sequencing used tumor tissue (inferred from file names), obtained from a patient given nivolumab and ipilimumab in sequence. This clonotype was obtained from a human donor with melanoma. The chain links TRBV6-8 to TRBJ1-1; 7 nucleotides align to TRBD1. DNA of the CDR3: TGTGCCAGCAGGCCCAGACAGGGTAGGAAGGACCCTGAAGCTTTCTTT. It yields the protein CASRPRQGRKDPEAFF.